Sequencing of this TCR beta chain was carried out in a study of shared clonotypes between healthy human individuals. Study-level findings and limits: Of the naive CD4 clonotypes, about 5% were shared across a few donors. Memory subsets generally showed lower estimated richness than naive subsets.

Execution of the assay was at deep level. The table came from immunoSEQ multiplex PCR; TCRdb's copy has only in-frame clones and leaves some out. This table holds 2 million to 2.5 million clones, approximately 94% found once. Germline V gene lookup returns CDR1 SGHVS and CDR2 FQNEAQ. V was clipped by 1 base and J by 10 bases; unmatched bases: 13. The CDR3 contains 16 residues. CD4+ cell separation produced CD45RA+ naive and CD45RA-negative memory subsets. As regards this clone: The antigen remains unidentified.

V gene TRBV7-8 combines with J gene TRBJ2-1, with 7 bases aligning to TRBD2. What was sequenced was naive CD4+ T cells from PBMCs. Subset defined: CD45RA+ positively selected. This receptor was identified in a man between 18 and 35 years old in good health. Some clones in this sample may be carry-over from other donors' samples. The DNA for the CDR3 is TGTGCCAGCAGCTTAGGAAGTTTGCGGGAGAAGGGGGAGCAGTTCTTC. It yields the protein CASSLGSLREKGEQFF.